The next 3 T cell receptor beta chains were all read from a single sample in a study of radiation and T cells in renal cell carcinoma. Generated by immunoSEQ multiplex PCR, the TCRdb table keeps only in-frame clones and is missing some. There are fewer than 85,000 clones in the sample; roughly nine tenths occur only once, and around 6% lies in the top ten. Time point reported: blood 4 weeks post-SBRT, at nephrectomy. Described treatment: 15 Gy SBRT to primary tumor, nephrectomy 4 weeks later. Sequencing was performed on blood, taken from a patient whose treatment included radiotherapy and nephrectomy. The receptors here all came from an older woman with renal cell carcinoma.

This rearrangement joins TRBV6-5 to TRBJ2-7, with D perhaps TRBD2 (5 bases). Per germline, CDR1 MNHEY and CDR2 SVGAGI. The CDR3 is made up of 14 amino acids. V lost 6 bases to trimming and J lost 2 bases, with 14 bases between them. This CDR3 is CASSNGNGAYEQYF. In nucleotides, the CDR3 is TGTGCCAGCAGCAACGGGAACGGTGCCTACGAGCAGTACTTC.

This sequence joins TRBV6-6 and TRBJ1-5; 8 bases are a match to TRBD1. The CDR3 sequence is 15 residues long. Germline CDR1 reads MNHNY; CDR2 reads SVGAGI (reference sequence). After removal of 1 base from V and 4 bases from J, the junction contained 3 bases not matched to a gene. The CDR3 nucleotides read TGTGCCAGCAGTTACTTGGACAGGGCGAATCAGCCCCAGCATTTT. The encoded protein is CASSYLDRANQPQHF.

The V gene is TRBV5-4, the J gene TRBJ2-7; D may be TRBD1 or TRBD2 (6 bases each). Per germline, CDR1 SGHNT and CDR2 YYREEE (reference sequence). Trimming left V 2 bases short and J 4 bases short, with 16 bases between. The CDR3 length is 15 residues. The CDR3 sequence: CASSFGGQAGYEQYF. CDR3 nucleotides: TGTGCCAGCAGCTTCGGGGGCCAGGCCGGGTACGAGCAGTACTTC.